A selection of T cell receptor beta chains follows, all from one sample in a study of cytomegalovirus exposure and HLA in healthy donors. Repertoires were generated with immunoSEQ multiplex PCR, while TCRdb's copy carries only in-frame clones and drops some. The sample holds roughly 120,000 clones, approximately 80% seen once. Sequenced input: PBMCs. These receptor sequences come from a man in his forties in good health and CMV-seronegative. Both conserved end residues are part of each CDR3. A D gene is named only where the DNA matches it firmly. Size is stated for part of the rows, as once, few or many counts, or as a class when the clone is expanded.

D gene: TRBD1; J gene: TRBJ2-3; clone size: NA; V gene: TRBV7-9; CDR3 DNA: TGTGCCAGCAGCTCCCGAACAGGGGTTAGCACAGATACGCAGTATTTT; CDR3 protein: CASSSRTGVSTDTQYF
D gene: TRBD1; J gene: TRBJ1-2; clone size: NA; V gene: TRBV27; CDR3 DNA: TGTGCCAGCAGTGCGCAACCCCGGGACAGGGGGAACTATGGCTACACCTTC; CDR3 protein: CASSAQPRDRGNYGYTF
D gene: TRBD2; J gene: TRBJ2-1; clone size: NA; V gene: TRBV7-2; CDR3 DNA: TGTGCCAGCAGCTTAGTAGTTCGGACTAGCACACCCAATGAGCAGTTCTTC; CDR3 protein: CASSLVVRTSTPNEQFF
D gene: NA; J gene: TRBJ2-3; clone size: NA; V gene: TRBV6-5; CDR3 DNA: TGTGCCAGCAGTCGACAGTGGCAGAACGTCGATACGCAGTATTTT; CDR3 protein: CASSRQWQNVDTQYF
D gene: NA; J gene: TRBJ1-2; clone size: few; V gene: TRBV7-2; CDR3 DNA: TGTGCCAGCAGCTCCGTCTTATCGAACTCTTACTATGGCTACACCTTC; CDR3 protein: CASSSVLSNSYYGYTF
D gene: TRBD1; J gene: TRBJ1-5; clone size: NA; V gene: TRBV27; CDR3 DNA: TGTGCCAGCAGTCACAGGGGTTATAATCAGCCCCAGCATTTT; CDR3 protein: CASSHRGYNQPQHF
D gene: NA; J gene: TRBJ1-1; clone size: NA; V gene: TRBV4-2; CDR3 DNA: TGTGCCAGCAGCCAAGTACCGGGTACTGAAGCTTTCTTT; CDR3 protein: CASSQVPGTEAFF
D gene: NA; J gene: TRBJ2-7; clone size: NA; V gene: TRBV28; CDR3 DNA: TGTGCCAGCAGGGGGCTCCCCTACGAGCAGTACTTC; CDR3 protein: CASRGLPYEQYF
D gene: TRBD1; J gene: TRBJ1-1; clone size: NA; V gene: TRBV6-6; CDR3 DNA: TGTGCCGCGCGAACAGGGGAGACTGAAGCTTTCTTT; CDR3 protein: CAARTGETEAFF
D gene: TRBD1; J gene: TRBJ2-7; clone size: NA; V gene: TRBV4-1; CDR3 DNA: TGCGCCAGCAGCCAAGGCCAAGGGTTGGGACAGGGGTTCCACGAGCAGTACTTC; CDR3 protein: CASSQGQGLGQGFHEQYF
D gene: NA; J gene: TRBJ1-4; clone size: NA; V gene: TRBV5-1; CDR3 DNA: TGCGCCAGCAGCGTGGTTGAGAATGAAAAACTGTTTTTT; CDR3 protein: CASSVVENEKLFF
D gene: TRBD1; J gene: TRBJ1-1; clone size: NA; V gene: TRBV6-5; CDR3 DNA: TGTGCCAGCAGTTATCGGGGGGCGCAGGGGGCGACTGAAGCTTTCTTT; CDR3 protein: CASSYRGAQGATEAFF
D gene: NA; J gene: TRBJ1-1; clone size: NA; V gene: TRBV4-3; CDR3 DNA: TGCGCCAGCAGCCAAAATCTGGTTGCGGGCACTGAAGCTTTCTTT; CDR3 protein: CASSQNLVAGTEAFF
D gene: NA; J gene: TRBJ1-2; clone size: once; V gene: TRBV6-6; CDR3 DNA: TGTGCCAGCAGTGGAAGGAGCTCTAGCCCCTATGGCTACACCTTC; CDR3 protein: CASSGRSSSPYGYTF
D gene: NA; J gene: TRBJ1-2; clone size: NA; V gene: TRBV29-1; CDR3 DNA: TGCAGCGTTGAACAGGGGATTAACTATGGCTACACCTTC; CDR3 protein: CSVEQGINYGYTF
D gene: TRBD1; J gene: TRBJ2-3; clone size: few; V gene: TRBV10-3; CDR3 DNA: TGTGCCATCAGGGGGGGGCTGACAGGGGGCGGAACAGATACGCAGTATTTT; CDR3 protein: CAIRGGLTGGGTDTQYF
D gene: NA; J gene: TRBJ1-3; clone size: NA; V gene: TRBV19; CDR3 DNA: TGTGCCAGTAGTACGAGTTACGGAAACACCATATATTTT; CDR3 protein: CASSTSYGNTIYF
D gene: NA; J gene: TRBJ1-6; clone size: NA; V gene: TRBV7-2; CDR3 DNA: TGTGCCAGCAGCGAATTCAGGGGTTATAATTCACCCCTCCACTTT; CDR3 protein: CASSEFRGYNSPLHF
D gene: NA; J gene: TRBJ1-4; clone size: NA; V gene: TRBV19; CDR3 DNA: TGTGCCAGTAGTATAACAGACCGCACTAATGAAAAACTGTTTTTT; CDR3 protein: CASSITDRTNEKLFF
D gene: TRBD1; J gene: TRBJ2-6; clone size: NA; V gene: TRBV14; CDR3 DNA: TGTGCCAGCAGCCGGGACAGGCTTTCCTCTGGGGCCAACGGCCTGACTTTC; CDR3 protein: CASSRDRLSSGANGLTF
D gene: NA; J gene: TRBJ2-2; clone size: NA; V gene: TRBV19; CDR3 DNA: TGTGCCAGTAGACGGACACCGAACACCGGGGAGCTGTTTTTT; CDR3 protein: CASRRTPNTGELFF
D gene: NA; J gene: TRBJ2-5; clone size: NA; V gene: TRBV7-2; CDR3 DNA: TGTGCCAGCAGCGTTAGCGTGTGGGGGCCAGGAGAGACCCAGTACTTC; CDR3 protein: CASSVSVWGPGETQYF
D gene: NA; J gene: TRBJ1-4; clone size: NA; V gene: TRBV6-5; CDR3 DNA: TGTGCCAGCAGTTATGGAAAGGGGCGGGAAAAACTGTTTTTT; CDR3 protein: CASSYGKGREKLFF
D gene: NA; J gene: TRBJ1-1; clone size: few; V gene: TRBV7-9; CDR3 DNA: TGTGCCAGCAGCTCCTGGGACAAAGAATACACTGAAGCTTTCTTT; CDR3 protein: CASSSWDKEYTEAFF
D gene: TRBD1; J gene: TRBJ2-2; clone size: NA; V gene: TRBV7-6; CDR3 DNA: TGTGCCAGCAGCCCGGGGACAGGGGCAACCGGGGAGCTGTTTTTT; CDR3 protein: CASSPGTGATGELFF
D gene: TRBD1; J gene: TRBJ2-1; clone size: NA; V gene: TRBV5-1; CDR3 DNA: TGCGCCAGCAGCGGGGACAGCTCCTACAATGAGCAGTTCTTC; CDR3 protein: CASSGDSSYNEQFF
D gene: NA; J gene: TRBJ2-1; clone size: NA; V gene: TRBV15; CDR3 DNA: TGTGCCACCAGCAGGTCTACGAAAAATGAGCAGTTCTTC; CDR3 protein: CATSRSTKNEQFF
D gene: NA; J gene: TRBJ2-7; clone size: NA; V gene: TRBV18; CDR3 DNA: TGTGCCAGCTCACCATTTCGGGGTATACAGTCAGGCGAGCAGTACTTC; CDR3 protein: CASSPFRGIQSGEQYF
D gene: TRBD1; J gene: TRBJ2-2; clone size: once; V gene: TRBV11-1; CDR3 DNA: TGTGCCAGCAGACCGAGGACAGGGGTCTACACCGGGGAGCTGTTTTTT; CDR3 protein: CASRPRTGVYTGELFF
D gene: TRBD1; J gene: TRBJ1-2; clone size: few; V gene: TRBV6-1; CDR3 DNA: TGTGCCAGCAGTGAAAGTGGGACAGGACTCGGCTATGGCTACACCTTC; CDR3 protein: CASSESGTGLGYGYTF
D gene: NA; J gene: TRBJ2-6; clone size: NA; V gene: TRBV7-9; CDR3 DNA: TGTGCCAGCAGCTTAGTCTACCCTGGGGCCAACGTCCTGACTTTC; CDR3 protein: CASSLVYPGANVLTF
D gene: NA; J gene: TRBJ1-5; clone size: NA; V gene: TRBV12-5; CDR3 DNA: TGTGCTAGTGGAAACCAAGAAATCGACTGGTATAGCAATCAGCCCCAGCATTTT; CDR3 protein: CASGNQEIDWYSNQPQHF
D gene: NA; J gene: TRBJ1-1; clone size: few; V gene: TRBV19; CDR3 DNA: TGTGCCAGTAGTATGGGGGCCGGGCAGAACACTGAAGCTTTCTTT; CDR3 protein: CASSMGAGQNTEAFF
D gene: NA; J gene: TRBJ1-1; clone size: NA; V gene: TRBV6-6; CDR3 DNA: TGTGCCAGCACCCCCGTCTTGGGGGGCACTGAAGCTTTCTTT; CDR3 protein: CASTPVLGGTEAFF
D gene: TRBD1; J gene: TRBJ1-1; clone size: NA; V gene: TRBV9; CDR3 DNA: TGTGCCAGCAGCCTCGTCCCGGGACAGGGAATGAACACTGAAGCTTTCTTT; CDR3 protein: CASSLVPGQGMNTEAFF
D gene: NA; J gene: TRBJ1-1; clone size: NA; V gene: TRBV4-2; CDR3 DNA: TGTGCCAGCAGTAGCTTGGGGGCGGGAGGGAAGGAGACTGAAGCTTTCTTT; CDR3 protein: CASSSLGAGGKETEAFF
D gene: TRBD1; J gene: TRBJ1-2; clone size: NA; V gene: TRBV11-2; CDR3 DNA: TGTGCCAGCAGCTTAGCTCGGACAGGGGGTAACTATGGCTACACCTTC; CDR3 protein: CASSLARTGGNYGYTF
D gene: TRBD2; J gene: TRBJ2-7; clone size: NA; V gene: TRBV19; CDR3 DNA: TGTGCCAGTAGCCGGGGTGCGGGGGGCTTTTACGAGCAGTACTTC; CDR3 protein: CASSRGAGGFYEQYF
D gene: NA; J gene: TRBJ1-2; clone size: NA; V gene: TRBV6-5; CDR3 DNA: TGTGCCAGCAGTTACTCGTTTCCGTATGGCTACACCTTC; CDR3 protein: CASSYSFPYGYTF
D gene: TRBD2; J gene: TRBJ2-1; clone size: NA; V gene: TRBV9; CDR3 DNA: TGTGCCAGCAGCGCGGGACTAGCGGTGTCCTACAATGAGCAGTTCTTC; CDR3 protein: CASSAGLAVSYNEQFF
D gene: NA; J gene: TRBJ1-5; clone size: NA; V gene: TRBV19; CDR3 DNA: TGTGCCAGTAGTACCGACGGTCCTAGGAATCAGCCCCAGCATTTT; CDR3 protein: CASSTDGPRNQPQHF
D gene: NA; J gene: TRBJ2-6; clone size: NA; V gene: TRBV6-5; CDR3 DNA: TGTGCCAGCAGTTACTCGGGGGACTCTGGGGCCAACGGCCTGACTTTC; CDR3 protein: CASSYSGDSGANGLTF
D gene: TRBD1; J gene: TRBJ2-2; clone size: few; V gene: TRBV28; CDR3 DNA: TGTGCCAGCAGTTTCATCCTTCAGCCCGGGACAGGGGGTTCCGGGGAGCTGTTTTTT; CDR3 protein: CASSFILQPGTGGSGELFF
D gene: TRBD1; J gene: TRBJ1-3; clone size: NA; V gene: TRBV11-2; CDR3 DNA: TGTGCCAGCAGCTTAGATGGGGGACAGCACACCATATATTTT; CDR3 protein: CASSLDGGQHTIYF
D gene: NA; J gene: TRBJ2-6; clone size: NA; V gene: TRBV5-6; CDR3 DNA: TGTGCCAGCAGCTTGGTCATCTCTGGGGCCAACGTCCTGACTTTC; CDR3 protein: CASSLVISGANVLTF
D gene: NA; J gene: TRBJ2-3; clone size: NA; V gene: TRBV7-3; CDR3 DNA: TGTGCCAGCAGCCCCTGGACAGAGCGCACAGATACGCAGTATTTT; CDR3 protein: CASSPWTERTDTQYF
D gene: TRBD1; J gene: TRBJ2-7; clone size: NA; V gene: TRBV5-6; CDR3 DNA: TGTGCCAGCTCCAGACAGGGCCTAGTTCCTAACGAGCAGTACTTC; CDR3 protein: CASSRQGLVPNEQYF
D gene: NA; J gene: TRBJ1-2; clone size: NA; V gene: TRBV14; CDR3 DNA: TGTGCCAGCAGCCCGTCCTCTTATGGCTACACCTTC; CDR3 protein: CASSPSSYGYTF
D gene: TRBD1; J gene: TRBJ1-2; clone size: NA; V gene: TRBV27; CDR3 DNA: TGTGCCAGCAGACAGCAGGGGGGCTATGGCTACACCTTC; CDR3 protein: CASRQQGGYGYTF
D gene: TRBD1; J gene: TRBJ2-7; clone size: medium-sized; V gene: TRBV7-9; CDR3 DNA: TGTGCCAGCAGCTTAACGGACAGGGGGGAGGTCCACGAGCAGTACTTC; CDR3 protein: CASSLTDRGEVHEQYF
D gene: NA; J gene: TRBJ2-7; clone size: NA; V gene: TRBV7-3; CDR3 DNA: TGTGCCAGCAGCTTAATTGCGGGGCTTCCTTACGAGCAGTACTTC; CDR3 protein: CASSLIAGLPYEQYF
D gene: TRBD2; J gene: TRBJ2-7; clone size: NA; V gene: TRBV12-5; CDR3 DNA: TGTGCTAGTGGTTTTGTTCGGGGGGGCCCCTACGAGCAGTACTTC; CDR3 protein: CASGFVRGGPYEQYF